The clone carrying this T cell receptor delta chain came up many times. Its target is unknown. A far more abundant clone sits one base away, making this likely a read error. Additional DNA sequences in this sample encode the identical CDR3. Trimming took 2 bases from V and 2 from J; bases not matched to a gene: 19. This CDR3 has 20 residues. Germline CDR1 TSWWSYY, CDR2 QGS. TCRdb ran CATT on the multiplex PCR reads. The table lists over 55,000 delta-chain clones, about 1.5% of them singletons. This record belongs to a study of γδ T cells in repeated Plasmodium falciparum infection. Study observations and caveats: Malian donors came from one small rural village, predominantly one ethnic group.

Bulk repertoires came from Vgamma9/Vdelta2+ or Vdelta2-negative gammadelta T cells flow-sorted from PBMC. The chain recombines TRDV1 with TRDJ1; 8 bases are shared with TRDD3. TCRdb records no J gene; here it was assigned by comparing the DNA to germline. The TCR sequence derives from a pool of human donors (malaria-infected and uninfected, not separated). Sequencing input: gamma-delta T cells from blood. CDR3 DNA: TGTGCTCTTGGGGAATTAAATCCCAACTACTGGGGGTGGAGAACCGATAAACTCATCTTT. The encoded protein is CALGELNPNYWGWRTDKLIF.